The present T cell receptor (beta chain) was sequenced within a study of cytotoxic CD8 clonotypes in ibrutinib-treated CLL. This clone was seen a few times. Clones were read by immunoSEQ multiplex PCR, and TCRdb kept only the in-frame ones, dropping some. This table has over 140,000 clones, 80% appearing once. Trimming took 5 bases from V and 5 from J, leaving 19 bases between them. The CDR3 runs to 15 residues. Germline CDR1 and CDR2: MNHEY and SVGAGI. This sequence was found in a human donor with chronic lymphocytic leukemia. This specimen was PBMCs, taken after 36 months of ibrutinib treatment. The J gene is TRBJ2-7, the V gene TRBV6-5; TRBD2 is a possible D gene (5 bases). CDR3 in amino acids: CASSRTSTGSDEQYF. The CDR3 DNA sequence: TGTGCCAGCAGTAGGACTTCGACGGGCAGCGACGAGCAGTACTTC.